This entry lists 11 T cell receptor beta chains sequenced from one sample in a study of CD8 T cell repertoires and HIV-1 epitope variants. Here immunoSEQ multiplex PCR was the method, and the copy in TCRdb shows in-frame clones only, minus some. The repertoire consists of 80,000 to 95,000 clones, with roughly four fifths occurring once and the leading ten covering roughly 25%. The sample was uncultured baseline CD8+ T cells from peripheral blood mononuclear cells (PBMCs). The receptors here all came from a male donor with HIV.

This chain connects TRBV28 to TRBJ2-2; 11 bases match TRBD2. Germline trimming cut 7 bases from V and 3 bases from J; bases unmatched to any gene: 7. Germline V gives CDR1 MDHEN, CDR2 SYDVKM. This CDR3 is 16 amino acids long. Here the CDR3 reads CASTETGLADTGELFF. The CDR3 DNA sequence: TGTGCCAGCACCGAGACGGGACTAGCGGACACCGGGGAGCTGTTTTTT.

The CDR3 DNA sequence: TGTGCCAGCAGCCAAGAGTCAACTAGCGGGAGCGACGGGGGGTACGAGCAGTACTTC. Translation gives CASSQESTSGSDGGYEQYF. The rearrangement joins TRBV4-2 to TRBJ2-7, with 11 bases matching TRBD2. Unmatched junction bases numbered 14, after V lost 0 bases and J lost 4 bases. The CDR3 sequence is 19 residues long. Germline loops: CDR1 LGHNA, CDR2 YNFKEQ.

The chain carries TRBV6-6 and TRBJ1-5; D is uncertain. CDR3 length: 15 amino acids. Deletions cut 4 bases from V and 3 bases from J, with 13 bases between. CDR1 is MNHNY and CDR2 is SVGAGI in the germline V gene (reference sequence). The CDR3 loop reads CASSLSRQTNQPQHF. The CDR3 DNA reads as TGTGCCAGCAGTTTAAGCCGCCAGACCAATCAGCCCCAGCATTTT.

This clone was seen many times. The chain employs TRBV11-2 and TRBJ1-5; D is possibly TRBD1 (5 bases). The CDR3 sequence is 14 residues long. Germline V CDR1 and CDR2: SGHAT, FQNNGV. V dropped 5 bases and J dropped 6 bases, with 14 bases sitting between them. DNA of the CDR3: TGTGCCAGCAGCAGGGACCAGGAGGGTCAGCCCCAGCATTTT. This gives the protein CASSRDQEGQPQHF.

The chain carries TRBV2 and TRBJ1-5, with D tentatively TRBD1 (5 bases). With 4 bases removed from V and 1 base from J, the gap between germline ends came to 11 bases. Per the germline V gene, CDR1 is SNHLY and CDR2 is FYNNEI. This CDR3 has 15 amino acids. Here the CDR3 reads CASSVRDGSNQPQHF. CDR3 bases: TGTGCCAGCAGTGTCAGGGACGGAAGCAATCAGCCCCAGCATTTT.

This clone was observed a handful of times. V gene TRBV13 combines with J gene TRBJ2-3; D is perhaps TRBD2 (5 bases). V gave up 4 bases and J gave up 4 bases, with 12 bases separating them. The CDR3 contains 14 residues. In germline, CDR1 is PRHDT, CDR2 FYEKMQ (reference sequence). DNA for the CDR3: TGTGCCAGCAGCTCGTGGGAGTTTGCAGATACGCAGTATTTT. This gives the protein CASSSWEFADTQYF.

The chain joins TRBV12-5 to TRBJ1-3, with unresolved D. This CDR3 is built from 17 residues. The V end lost 1 base, the J end lost 6 bases, and 19 bases lay between the germline ends. Looked up from germline, CDR1 is LGHNT and CDR2 is FRNRAP. The CDR3 region is CASGLDRTGGPPNTIYF. In nucleotides, the CDR3 is TGTGCTAGTGGTTTGGATCGAACTGGCGGACCACCAAACACCATATATTTT.

The genes are TRBV29-1 and TRBJ2-2; tentatively, D is TRBD1 (5 bases). The CDR3 totals 16 residues. Germline V gene sequence: CDR1 SQVTM, CDR2 ANQGSEA. The V end was cut by 3 bases, the J end by 6 bases, with 20 bases between. CDR3 nucleotides: TGCAGCGTTGAGGCGCGAGGCGGCAGGGCGTCCGGGGAGCTGTTTTTT. Amino acid sequence: CSVEARGGRASGELFF.

The chain is built from TRBV10-3 and TRBJ2-7; 8 nucleotides align to TRBD1. From germline, CDR1 is ENHRY and CDR2 SYGVKD. The CDR3 length is 14 residues. J gave up 5 bases and V 0 bases, and 3 bases lay outside the gene matches. CDR3: CAISESWTGNEQYF. The CDR3 nucleotides read TGTGCCATCAGTGAGTCGTGGACAGGGAACGAGCAGTACTTC.

This chain connects TRBV4-1 to TRBJ2-7; the D gene is possibly TRBD1 (5 bases). Germline assignment: CDR1 MGHRA and CDR2 YSYEKL. This CDR3 spans 16 amino acids. Trimming shortened V by 2 bases and J by 1 base, and 15 bases separated the two germline ends. CDR3 in DNA: TGCGCCAGCAGCCAACTATCGGCAGGGCGGTCCTACGAGCAGTACTTC. Its translation: CASSQLSAGRSYEQYF.

The table lists this clone with many counts. Other nucleotide sequences from this sample produce the same CDR3. This rearrangement joins TRBV9 to TRBJ1-3; D is possibly TRBD1 (5 bases). The CDR3 is 14 amino acids. Trimming cost V 3 bases and J 4 bases, with 11 bases left between them. CDR1 is SGDLS and CDR2 is YYNGEE in the germline V gene. CDR3 nucleotide sequence: TGTGCCAGCAGCGGTGGGGCTAGAGGAAACACCATATATTTT. Translation gives CASSGGARGNTIYF.